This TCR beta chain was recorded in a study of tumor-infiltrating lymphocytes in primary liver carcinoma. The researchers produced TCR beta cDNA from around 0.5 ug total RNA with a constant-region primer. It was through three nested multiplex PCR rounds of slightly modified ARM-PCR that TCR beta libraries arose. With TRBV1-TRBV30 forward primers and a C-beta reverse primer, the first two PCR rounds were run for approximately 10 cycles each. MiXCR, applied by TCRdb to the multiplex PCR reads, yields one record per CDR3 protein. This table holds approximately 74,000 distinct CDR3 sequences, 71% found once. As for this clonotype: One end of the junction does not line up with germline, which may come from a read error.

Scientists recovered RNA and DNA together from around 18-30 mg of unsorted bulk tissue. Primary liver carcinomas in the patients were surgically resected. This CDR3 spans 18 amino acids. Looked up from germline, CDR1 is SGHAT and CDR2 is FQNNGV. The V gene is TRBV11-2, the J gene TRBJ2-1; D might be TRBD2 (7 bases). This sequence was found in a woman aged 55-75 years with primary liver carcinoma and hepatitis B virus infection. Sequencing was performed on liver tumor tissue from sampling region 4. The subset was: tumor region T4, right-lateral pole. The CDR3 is CANSAELAGDYMADDQFF. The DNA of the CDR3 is TGTGCCAACAGCGCGGAGCTCGCAGGGGACTATATGGCCGATGATCAGTTCTTC.